This paragraph covers one T cell receptor (beta chain) sequence. This clonotype was seen at least ten times. Its recognized antigen is unknown. There are no base qualities to consult, and no much larger clone falls within one base. The sample is drawn from a study of regulatory T cells in long-lasting Graves disease (dated by TCRdb to the early 2020s). With regard to the full study: Newly diagnosed Graves' disease patients had taken antithyroid drugs for less than 3 months. Patients with persistent Graves' disease were compared with patients with newly diagnosed Graves' disease using TCR sequencing and RNA sequencing of peripheral blood. The study took place in China and was registered as a clinical trial. TCR sequencing covered roughly 13 persistent and about 20 newly diagnosed Graves' disease patients, around 35 samples in total. The study at large found these results: The authors noted that the small sample size was a limitation that may lower accuracy. TRBV28, TRBJ1-2 and TRBJ2-5 were preferentially used in persistent disease, while TRBV20-1 and TRBJ2-1 were favored in newly diagnosed disease. A larger number of public clonotypes was shared among persistent patients (under 3,000) than among newly diagnosed patients (about 990). Only the TCR beta chain was sequenced and analyzed. The study examined only peripheral blood because the primary lesion, thyroid tissue, could not be accessed. Persistent Graves' disease patients showed lower TCR Shannon entropy and fewer highly expanded clones than newly diagnosed patients, suggesting clonal expansion.

V is cut by 0 bases and J by 4 bases, and the space between the germline ends is 9 bases. From the germline V gene (reference sequence), CDR1 is LNHNV and CDR2 is YYDKDF. The CDR3 goes from the cysteine to the phenylalanine over 14 residues. Of the read, only the CDR3 DNA is kept; its 42 bases are in frame from base 1. Explained via the paper, the time point label denotes: newly diagnosed GD, antithyroid drugs for less than 3 months. RNA was extracted from PBMCs in TRIzol for both TCR sequencing and RNA sequencing. The diagnosis of Graves' disease was made according to American Thyroid Association guidelines. Patients were recruited from an endocrinology department in Xi'an, China. From each patient, about 9 milliliters of peripheral blood was collected into an EDTA anticoagulant tube. Ficoll Paque Plus density gradient separation was used to isolate PBMCs, and no additional T cell sorting was done. RNA quality was checked with an Agilent 2100 Bioanalyzer and agarose gel, and concentration with a NanoDrop 2000.

The library came from multiplex PCR. Sequenced on an Illumina HiSeq 4000. TCR beta libraries were built with iRepertoire HTBI primers and Arm-PCR amplification of CDR3 regions. Before sequencing, the PCR products went through gel purification. The published analysis was carried out like this. Gene usage analysis of CDR3 amino acid clonotypes relied on the approximately 60 TRBV and about 15 TRBJ segments identified across samples. COPE and FqMerger were used to merge the filtered high-quality paired reads into contigs. BLAST was used to align contigs to IMGT TRBV, TRBD and TRBJ reference genes, and CDR3 was defined according to IMGT. Highly expanded clones were defined as clonotypes with a frequency above 0.1%. Shannon entropy served as the measure of repertoire diversity, while the Gini coefficient captured V-J evenness. A clonotype was considered public if more than one individual shared it. Through fastp at Q25 and MiXCR, TCRdb rebuilt clones from the public reads, retaining in-frame beta chains. Every CDR3 protein is listed once, alongside the most common genes and DNA of its rows. The V and J calls come from TCRdb's annotation, not from the publication. The sample records roughly 220,000 distinct CDR3 sequences, 18% of which are singletons. The top ten clones comprise around 21% of the sample.

The V gene is TRBV15 and the J gene is TRBJ1-1; a tentative D call is TRBD1 (5 bases match). The sequences come from peripheral blood mononuclear cells (PBMCs), collected at new diagnosis, from a patient treated with antithyroid drugs. The TCR sequence derives from a female donor with Graves disease. The DNA reads as follows: TGTGCCACCAGCAGAGATCTTACAGGCACTGAAGCTTTCTTT. Its protein product is CATSRDLTGTEAFF.